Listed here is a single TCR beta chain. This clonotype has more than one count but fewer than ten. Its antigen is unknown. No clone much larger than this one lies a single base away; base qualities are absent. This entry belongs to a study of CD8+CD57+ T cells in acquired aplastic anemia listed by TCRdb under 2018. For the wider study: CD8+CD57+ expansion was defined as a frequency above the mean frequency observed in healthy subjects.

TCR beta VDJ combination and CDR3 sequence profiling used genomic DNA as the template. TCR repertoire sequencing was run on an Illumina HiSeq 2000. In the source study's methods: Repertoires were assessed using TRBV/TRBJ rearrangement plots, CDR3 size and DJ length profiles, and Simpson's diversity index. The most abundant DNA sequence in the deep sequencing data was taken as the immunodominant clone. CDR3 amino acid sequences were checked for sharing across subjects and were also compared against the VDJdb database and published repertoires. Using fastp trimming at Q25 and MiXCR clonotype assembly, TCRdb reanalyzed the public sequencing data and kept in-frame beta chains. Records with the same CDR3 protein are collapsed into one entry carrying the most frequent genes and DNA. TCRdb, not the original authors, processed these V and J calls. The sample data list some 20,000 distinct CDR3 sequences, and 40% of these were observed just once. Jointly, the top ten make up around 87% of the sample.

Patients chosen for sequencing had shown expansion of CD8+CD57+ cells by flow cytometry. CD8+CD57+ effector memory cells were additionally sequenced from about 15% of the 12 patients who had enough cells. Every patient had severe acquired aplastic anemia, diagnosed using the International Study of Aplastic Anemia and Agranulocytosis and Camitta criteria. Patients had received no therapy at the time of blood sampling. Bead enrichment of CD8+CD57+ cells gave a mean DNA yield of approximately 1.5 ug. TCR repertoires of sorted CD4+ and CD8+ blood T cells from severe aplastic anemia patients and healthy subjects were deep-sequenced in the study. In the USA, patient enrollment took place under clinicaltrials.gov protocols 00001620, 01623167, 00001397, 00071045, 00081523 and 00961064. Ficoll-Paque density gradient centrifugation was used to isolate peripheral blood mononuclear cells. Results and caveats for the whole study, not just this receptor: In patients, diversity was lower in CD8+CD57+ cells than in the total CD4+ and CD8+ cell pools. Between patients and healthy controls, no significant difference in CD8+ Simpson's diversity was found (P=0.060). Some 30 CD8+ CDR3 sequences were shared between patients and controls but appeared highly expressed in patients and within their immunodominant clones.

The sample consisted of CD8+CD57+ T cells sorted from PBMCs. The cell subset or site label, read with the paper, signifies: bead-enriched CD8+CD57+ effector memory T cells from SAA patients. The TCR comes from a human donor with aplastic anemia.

CDR3 region: CSARVQGAVNTEAFF. The nucleotide sequence is TGCAGTGCTAGAGTACAGGGGGCGGTGAACACTGAAGCTTTCTTT. In this chain, TRBV20-1 is recombined with TRBJ1-1; 9 central bases correspond to TRBD1. Sequences DFQATT (CDR1) and SNEGSKA (CDR2) are obtained from the germline V gene (reference sequence). The V end gives up 1 base and the J end 0 bases, leaving 3 bases in the junction not matched to a gene. From its cysteine to its phenylalanine, the CDR3 spans 15 amino acids. Solely the CDR3 DNA is kept, with 45 bases framed from the first base.